These T cell receptor beta chains were read from a single sample in a study of cytomegalovirus exposure and HLA in healthy donors. Using immunoSEQ multiplex PCR, the repertoire was profiled, and TCRdb retains in-frame clones only, with some absent. Seen here are around 90,000 clones, around 60% observed once, and the top ten hold about 2.5%. Source material: PBMCs. These receptors all stem from a human donor in good health. Both conserved end residues are part of each CDR3. The D gene is left open where the match is weak. Clone sizes are given selectively: once, few, many, or a class where the clone is expanded.

size: few; V: TRBV6-1; J: TRBJ2-7; D: .; DNA: TGTGCCAGCGGGCAGATCTACGAGCAGTACTTC; CDR3: CASGQIYEQYF
size: once; V: TRBV7-2; J: TRBJ2-3; D: .; DNA: TGTGCCAGCAGCTCAGACCAGGGAGGTACGCAGTATTTT; CDR3: CASSSDQGGTQYF
size: .; V: TRBV19; J: TRBJ1-5; D: TRBD1; DNA: TGTGCCAGTAGTATAGACAGGGGGCTGGGCAATCAGCCCCAGCATTTT; CDR3: CASSIDRGLGNQPQHF
size: .; V: TRBV6-6; J: TRBJ1-2; D: TRBD1; DNA: TGTGCCAGCAGTAGGGACAGGGGGCTGGTCGGCTACACCTTC; CDR3: CASSRDRGLVGYTF
size: few; V: TRBV7-3; J: TRBJ2-1; D: .; DNA: TGTGCCAGCAGCTCCCAGACCTACAATGAGCAGTTCTTC; CDR3: CASSSQTYNEQFF
size: .; V: TRBV6-1; J: TRBJ1-4; D: .; DNA: TGTGCCAGCAAAAAAGGGGACACGAATGAAAAACTGTTTTTT; CDR3: CASKKGDTNEKLFF
size: few; V: TRBV5-6; J: TRBJ2-3; D: TRBD2; DNA: TGTGCCAGCAGCTTGGAGCTAGCGGGGGGTACCACGCAGTATTTT; CDR3: CASSLELAGGTTQYF
size: .; V: TRBV19; J: TRBJ1-5; D: .; DNA: TGTGCCAGTAGTGGCCGACATGAGGTGGGGGCACGAGGCAATCAGCCCCAGCATTTT; CDR3: CASSGRHEVGARGNQPQHF
size: .; V: TRBV12-5; J: TRBJ2-2; D: .; DNA: TGTGCTAGTGGTTTGTCAGGGGCCGGGGAGCTGTTTTTT; CDR3: CASGLSGAGELFF
size: once; V: TRBV6-5; J: TRBJ1-1; D: TRBD1; DNA: TGTGCCAGCACTCGCACACAGGGGGCAGGTGAAGCTTTCTTT; CDR3: CASTRTQGAGEAFF